This T cell receptor beta chain emerged from a study of regulatory T cells in long-lasting Graves disease. Study-wide points: The number of shared public clonotypes was higher in persistent patients (roughly 3,000) than new patients (more than 850).

The sample holds many counts of this clonotype. Its antigen is as yet unknown. Time point here: newly diagnosed GD, antithyroid drugs for less than 3 months. PBMC-derived RNA was used for the TCR library. Trimming took off 6 bases at V and 6 bases at J, with 18 bases between the two ends. There are 15 residues in the CDR3. Per the germline V gene, CDR1 is MDHEN and CDR2 is SYDVKM. Building the TCR beta libraries relied on iRepertoire HTBI primers, and CDR3 regions underwent Arm-PCR. A single record per CDR3 protein comes from TCRdb applying MiXCR to the multiplex PCR reads. Among 550,000 to 700,000 distinct CDR3 sequences listed, 16% were seen once. These data were likewise used in another study, on T cells in Graves' hyperthyroidism and ophthalmopathy. This second report adds: Exclusion criteria comprised uncontrolled infection, other autoimmune disease, pregnancy or lactation. First-round RT-PCR targeting the TCR CDR3 was performed with the HTBI primer set. Most thyroid-expanded clonotypes above 0.001 were also found in blood.

Material: peripheral blood mononuclear cells (PBMCs), obtained at new diagnosis, from a patient treated with antithyroid drugs. The gene calls are TRBV28 and TRBJ1-5; no definite D call. The receptor comes from a man younger than 35 with Graves disease. The CDR3 loop reads CASRTASPLSQPQHF. CDR3 bases: TGTGCCAGCAGGACCGCCTCCCCGTTGAGTCAGCCCCAGCATTTT.